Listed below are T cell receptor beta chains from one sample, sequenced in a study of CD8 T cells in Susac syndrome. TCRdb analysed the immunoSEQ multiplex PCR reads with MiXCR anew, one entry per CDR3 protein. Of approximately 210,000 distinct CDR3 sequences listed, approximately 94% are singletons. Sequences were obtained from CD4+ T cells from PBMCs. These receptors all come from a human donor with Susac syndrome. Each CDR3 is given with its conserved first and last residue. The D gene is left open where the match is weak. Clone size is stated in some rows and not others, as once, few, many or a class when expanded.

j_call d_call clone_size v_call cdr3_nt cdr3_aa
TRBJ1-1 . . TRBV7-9 TGTGCCAGCAGTCTAGTTTCGGGTGGTGAAGCTTTCTTT CASSLVSGGEAFF
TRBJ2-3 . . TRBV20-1 TGCAGTGCTCCTAATCCGGGATTCACAGATACGCAGTATTTT CSAPNPGFTDTQYF
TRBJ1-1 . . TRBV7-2 TGTGCCAGCAGCCGCCCCCCGGGCCCCGGGGGCACTGAAGCTTTCTTT CASSRPPGPGGTEAFF
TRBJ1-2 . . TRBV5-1 TGCGCCAGCAGCCCATCGGACCGGGATCCCGGGGGGCAGGACTACACCTTC CASSPSDRDPGGQDYTF
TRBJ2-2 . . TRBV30 TGTGCCTGGAGTGTAAGGTCGGGGGCCGGGGAGCTGTTTTTT CAWSVRSGAGELFF
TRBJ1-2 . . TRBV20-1 TGCAGTGCTAGGGGGCGACTGGCTAACTATGGCTACACCTTC CSARGRLANYGYTF
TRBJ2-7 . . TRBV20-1 TGCAGTGCCCTGCTGGGGGCAGGCTACGAGCAGTACTTC CSALLGAGYEQYF
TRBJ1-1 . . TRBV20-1 TGCAGTGCCGGGGGCTTGATGGACACTGAAGCTTTCTTT CSAGGLMDTEAFF
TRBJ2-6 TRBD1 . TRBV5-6 TGTGCCAGCAGCTTGGGGCTTCCGGGACAGGGGGCGTCTGGGGCCAACGTCCTGACTTTC CASSLGLPGQGASGANVLTF
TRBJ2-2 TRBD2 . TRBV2 TGTGCCAGCAGCGGACTAGCGGGGAGTGTCGGGGAGCTGTTTTTT CASSGLAGSVGELFF
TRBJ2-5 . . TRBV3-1 TGTGCCAGCAGCCAAGACCGGGGGACAGCCGAACAAGAGACCCAGTACTTC CASSQDRGTAEQETQYF
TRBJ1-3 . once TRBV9 TGTGCCAGCAGCCCGGCGATGAACACGGGAAACACCATATATTTT CASSPAMNTGNTIYF
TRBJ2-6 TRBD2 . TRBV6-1 TGTGCCAGCAGACGGTCGGGGGGTCCCCTCTCTGGGGCCAACGTCCTGACTTTC CASRRSGGPLSGANVLTF
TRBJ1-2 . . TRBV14 TGTGCCAGCAGCCAAGATCTTGAGGGGAGAGGGGGCTACACCTTC CASSQDLEGRGGYTF
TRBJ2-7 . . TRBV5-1 TGCGCCAGCAGCTTAGTTCTAGGGGGTCAGTCCTACGAGCAGTACTTC CASSLVLGGQSYEQYF
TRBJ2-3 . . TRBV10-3 TGTGCCATCAGTGAAGGCTCACCCCCGAGAACGCAGTATTTT CAISEGSPPRTQYF
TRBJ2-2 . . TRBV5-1 TGCGCCAGCAGGTATTCGAGGGACACCGGGGAGCTGTTTTTT CASRYSRDTGELFF
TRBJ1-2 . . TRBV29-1 TGCAGCGTTGAAGTTCTGGGGGCCCAGGGCTATGGCTACACCTTC CSVEVLGAQGYGYTF
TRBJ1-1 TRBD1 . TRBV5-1 TGCGCCAGCAGCGCCGACAGGGCGAACACTGAAGCTTTCTTT CASSADRANTEAFF
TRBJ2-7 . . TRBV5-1 TGCGCCAGCAGCTTGCCGCGGGGGCAGGGAAGCTACGAGCAGTACTTC CASSLPRGQGSYEQYF
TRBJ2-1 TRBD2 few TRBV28 TGTGCCAGCAGTTTTCCTAGCGGGGAATACAATGAGCAGTTCTTC CASSFPSGEYNEQFF
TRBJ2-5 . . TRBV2 TGTGCCAGCAGTGGGGGGCCAAATTCCGGGGGGCCTCTAGAGACCCAGTACTTC CASSGGPNSGGPLETQYF
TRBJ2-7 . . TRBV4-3 TGCGCCAGCAGCCAAACCAGGGATCTCGTTTCCTACGAGCAGTACTTC CASSQTRDLVSYEQYF
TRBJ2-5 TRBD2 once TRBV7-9 TGTGCCAGCAGCTTGGGGACTAGCGGGCGGGGAGAGACCCAGTACTTC CASSLGTSGRGETQYF
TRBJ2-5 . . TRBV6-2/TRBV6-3 TGTGCCAGCAGTACCCGCGGTCAGGGACGTGGGACCCAGTACTTC CASSTRGQGRGTQYF
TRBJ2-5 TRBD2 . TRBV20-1 TGCAGTGCTAGCGGAGGTAGCGGGGGGCCTCGACAAGAGACCCAGTACTTC CSASGGSGGPRQETQYF
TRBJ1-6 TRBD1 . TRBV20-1 TGCAGTGCCCATGCGACAGGGGCCTGGTCACCCCTCCACTTT CSAHATGAWSPLHF